These 26 T cell receptor beta chains originate from one sample sequenced in a study of response to subunit inactivated influenza vaccine. From the RT-PCR reads, TCRdb called clonotypes with MiXCR, one entry per CDR3 protein. Of approximately 520,000 distinct CDR3 sequences in the sample, over 25% were seen once. This sample comprised CD4+ T cells sorted from PBMCs, obtained roughly 5 days after vaccination. The receptors were gathered from a man in his forties or fifties who received an inactivated influenza vaccine.

This clonotype has a handful of counts. The rearrangement links TRBV6-2 or TRBV6-3 to TRBJ2-7; 10 positions match TRBD2. Per the germline V gene, CDR1 is MNHEY and CDR2 is SVGEGT. This CDR3 is built from 16 residues. With 5 bases clipped from V and 2 bases from J, the junction kept 9 bases outside the gene matches. CDR3 coding DNA: TGTGCCAGCAGTCTCCGACCAGCGGGAGGGACCTACGAGCAGTACTTC. Residues: CASSLRPAGGTYEQYF.

V usage is TRBV7-9 and J usage is TRBJ2-3, with unresolved D. Germline CDR1 reads SEHNR; CDR2 reads FQNEAQ (reference sequence). This CDR3 is 15 amino acids long. Trimming pared 4 bases from V and 2 bases from J, leaving 13 bases between. The CDR3 coding sequence is TGTGCCAGCAGCTCTGGGTACAAAGACACAGATACGCAGTATTTT. This codes for CASSSGYKDTDTQYF.

This clonotype was recorded at least ten times. CDR3 nucleotide sequence: TGCAGTGCTAGAATTGGACAGGGAAGGACTGAAGCTTTCTTT. It yields the protein CSARIGQGRTEAFF. The rearrangement joins TRBV20-1 to TRBJ1-1; 8 bases are shared with TRBD1. CDR3 size: 14 residues. In germline, CDR1 is DFQATT, CDR2 SNEGSKA (reference sequence). The V and J ends lost 2 bases and 5 bases, in that order; junction bases with no gene match: 7.

This clonotype was recorded a few times. The V gene is TRBV5-1, the J gene TRBJ2-7; 8 bases map to TRBD1. V trimming: 4 bases; J trimming: 6 bases; junction bases outside the gene matches: 9. This CDR3 has 14 residues. CDR1 and CDR2 from the germline V gene are SGHRS and YFSETQ. The CDR3 loop reads CASSGGTGSGEQYF. CDR3 coding DNA: TGCGCCAGCAGCGGGGGGACAGGTTCAGGCGAGCAGTACTTC. Looking up the rest from reference TRBV5-1 and TRBJ2-7 gives the full variable domain: KAGVTQTPRYLIKTRGQQVTLSCSPISGHRSVSWYQQTPGQGLQFLFEYFSETQRNKGNFPGRFSGRQFSNSRSEMNVSTLELGDSALYLCASSGGTGSGEQYFGPGTRLTVT.

V and J are TRBV2 and TRBJ2-7; D unclear. This CDR3 spans 14 amino acids. V lost 4 bases and J 3 bases, leaving 13 bases between the germline ends. Germline CDR1 SNHLY, CDR2 FYNNEI. The CDR3 spells CASSVVKKNYEQYF. CDR3 nucleotide sequence: TGTGCCAGCAGTGTCGTAAAGAAGAACTACGAGCAGTACTTC. The variable domain in full, with the rest retrieved from reference TRBV2 and TRBJ2-7, is EPEVTQTPSHQVTQMGQEVILRCVPISNHLYFYWYRQILGQKVEFLVSFYNNEISEKSEIFDDQFSVERPDGSNFTLKIRSTKLEDSAMYFCASSVVKKNYEQYFGPGTRLTVT.

This sequence joins TRBV10-3 and TRBJ2-1; D is undetermined. Germline CDR1 and CDR2: ENHRY and SYGVKD. V dropped 6 bases and J dropped 5 bases, with 17 bases sitting between them. The CDR3 runs 15 residues. The CDR3 nucleotides read TGTGCCATCAGCAAGACGGAACGAGCCCACAATGAGCAGTTCTTC. It codes for CAISKTERAHNEQFF.

The chain carries TRBV10-3 and TRBJ1-2; D remains unclear. This CDR3 is 11 amino acids long. Looked up from germline, CDR1 is ENHRY and CDR2 is SYGVKD. V was cut by 8 bases and J by 8 bases, with 12 bases left in between. The CDR3 sequence: CAIGEESGYTF. In nucleotides, the CDR3 is TGTGCCATCGGGGAGGAAAGCGGCTACACCTTC.

The chain links TRBV20-1 to TRBJ2-7, with D maybe TRBD2 (6 bases). V dropped 0 bases and J dropped 4 bases, with 10 bases sitting between them. CDR3 length equals 13 residues. Germline V gene sequence: CDR1 DFQATT, CDR2 SNEGSKA (reference sequence). This CDR3 reads CSARDWDFYEQYF. The DNA for the CDR3 is TGCAGTGCTAGAGACTGGGACTTTTACGAGCAGTACTTC.

The chain links TRBV14 to TRBJ2-4; 7 bases are a match to TRBD1. The CDR3 extends over 16 amino acids. The germline gives CDR1 SGHDN, CDR2 FVKESK. Trimming at V came to 5 bases and at J to 7 bases, leaving 14 bases not matched to a gene. CDR3 sequence reads: CASSSQQGFSSNIQYF. CDR3 DNA sequence: TGTGCCAGCAGCAGTCAACAGGGGTTTTCTTCGAACATTCAGTACTTC.

This clonotype occurred a few times. The chain recombines TRBV29-1 with TRBJ2-1; TRBD2 aligns across 13 bases. CDR1 is SQVTM and CDR2 is ANQGSEA in the germline V gene. The length of the CDR3 is 15 residues. The J segment lost 8 bases and the V segment lost 4 bases, leaving 8 bases of the junction unmatched. In nucleotides, the CDR3 is TGCAGCGTTGGGACTAGCGGGAGCGGAATCGATGAGCAGTTCTTC. The encoded protein is CSVGTSGSGIDEQFF.

The chain carries TRBV6-6 and TRBJ2-1; D unclear. Germline CDR1 and CDR2: MNHNY and SVGAGI (reference sequence). V gave up 2 bases and J gave up 5 bases, with 1 base separating them. The CDR3 length is 11 residues. The DNA for the CDR3 is TGTGCCAGCAGTTACGACAATGAGCAGTTCTTC. This sequence encodes CASSYDNEQFF.

The chain carries TRBV7-9 and TRBJ2-1; TRBD2 aligns across 8 bases. With 5 bases clipped from V and 0 bases from J, the junction kept 6 bases outside the gene matches. In germline, CDR1 is SEHNR, CDR2 FQNEAQ (reference sequence). This CDR3 comprises 16 residues. The CDR3: CASSNQRGSSYNEQFF. The CDR3 bases are TGTGCCAGCAGCAACCAGCGGGGGAGCTCCTACAATGAGCAGTTCTTC.

The chain couples TRBV24-1 to TRBJ2-5; D is unclear. The CDR3 length is 15 residues. The V end lost 1 base, the J end lost 4 bases, and 12 bases lay between the germline ends. CDR1 is KGHDR and CDR2 is SFDVKD in the germline V gene. The CDR3 bases are TGTGCCACCAGTGATTTCGGAGCGCCTGGAGAGACCCAGTACTTC. Protein: CATSDFGAPGETQYF.

The chain couples TRBV3-1 to TRBJ2-3, with 13 nucleotides matching TRBD2. Unmatched junction bases numbered 6, after V lost 7 bases and J lost 5 bases. Germline CDR1 reads LGHDT; CDR2 reads YNNKEL (reference sequence). This CDR3 is built from 15 residues. The DNA of the CDR3 is TGTGCCAGCATGCTGACTAGCGGGGGGATAGATACGCAGTATTTT. Translating gives CASMLTSGGIDTQYF.

There are a few counts of this clonotype. V usage is TRBV9 and J usage is TRBJ2-1, with D possibly matching TRBD2 (6 bases). The germline CDR1 and CDR2 sequences are SGDLS and YYNGEE. V lost 4 bases, J lost 7 bases, and 21 bases lay in between. The CDR3 sequence is 16 residues long. CDR3 region: CASSPNAVGGRNEQFF. In nucleotides, the CDR3 is TGTGCCAGCAGCCCAAATGCAGTGGGGGGTCGAAATGAGCAGTTCTTC.

This chain joins TRBV6-5 and TRBJ2-1; 12 nucleotides line up with TRBD2. Germline loops: CDR1 MNHEY, CDR2 SVGAGI. Unmatched junction bases numbered 5, after V lost 0 bases and J lost 8 bases. The CDR3 sequence is 16 residues long. In nucleotides, the CDR3 is TGTGCCAGCAGTTACTCTCCTAGCGGGGGGGCCTATGAGCAGTTCTTC. Encoded protein: CASSYSPSGGAYEQFF.

The chain recombines TRBV6-5 with TRBJ2-1; 12 bases line up with TRBD2. The germline V gene has CDR1 MNHEY and CDR2 SVGAGI. V lost 4 bases and J lost 7; bases outside the gene matches: 8. The CDR3 totals 16 residues. The CDR3: CASSSRTSGTFNEQFF. In nucleotides, the CDR3 is TGTGCCAGCAGTTCCCGGACTAGCGGGACCTTTAATGAGCAGTTCTTC.

The chain is built from TRBV20-1 and TRBJ2-1; 9 nucleotides line up with TRBD2. The CDR3 is made up of 18 amino acids. Germline loops: CDR1 DFQATT, CDR2 SNEGSKA (reference sequence). V lost 0 bases to trimming and J lost 1 base; unmatched junction nucleotides: 10. The CDR3 spells CSARDPSGAGGSYNEQFF. CDR3 bases: TGCAGTGCTAGAGATCCCTCCGGAGCGGGGGGATCCTACAATGAGCAGTTCTTC.

This clonotype was seen a handful of times. The chain is built from TRBV28 and TRBJ2-3; TRBD1 is a possible D gene (6 bases). The CDR3 length is 14 residues. In germline, CDR1 is MDHEN, CDR2 SYDVKM. The V and J ends lost 5 bases and 5 bases respectively, with 14 bases between them. CDR3 loop: CASSMGARRDTQYF. CDR3 sequence (DNA): TGTGCCAGCAGTATGGGGGCCCGGCGAGATACGCAGTATTTT.

The V call is TRBV4-1, the J call TRBJ2-1; TRBD2 matches at 7 bases. V trimming: 1 base; J trimming: 7 bases; junction bases outside the gene matches: 7. The CDR3 runs to 15 residues. In germline, CDR1 is MGHRA, CDR2 YSYEKL. The CDR3 sequence is CASSQVRASGNEQFF. CDR3 DNA sequence: TGCGCCAGCAGCCAAGTGAGGGCTAGCGGAAATGAGCAGTTCTTC.

The gene calls are TRBV5-1 and TRBJ1-2; 8 nucleotides agree with TRBD1. CDR1 and CDR2 from the germline V gene are SGHRS and YFSETQ. V shed 3 bases, J shed 3 bases, and the junction held 7 bases outside the gene matches. CDR3 length: 15 residues. The CDR3 here is CASSSRTGSDYGYTF. The CDR3 DNA reads as TGCGCCAGCAGCTCTCGGACAGGGTCGGACTATGGCTACACCTTC. Full variable domain (rest looked up from reference TRBV5-1 and TRBJ1-2): KAGVTQTPRYLIKTRGQQVTLSCSPISGHRSVSWYQQTPGQGLQFLFEYFSETQRNKGNFPGRFSGRQFSNSRSEMNVSTLELGDSALYLCASSSRTGSDYGYTFGSGTRLTVV.

This clonotype turned up a few times. The chain is built from TRBV12-3 or TRBV12-4 and TRBJ2-1; 8 bases are a match to TRBD2. CDR3 length: 13 residues. Losses at the gene ends were 4 bases for V and 6 bases for J; bases not matched to a gene: 2. This CDR3 reads CASSSGGSNEQFF. The CDR3 coding sequence is TGTGCCAGCAGTTCGGGGGGGAGCAATGAGCAGTTCTTC.

This clonotype was seen a handful of times. This rearrangement joins TRBV12-3 or TRBV12-4 to TRBJ2-5; perhaps TRBD1 as D (7 bases). V lost 4 bases to trimming and J lost 4 bases, with 19 bases between them. CDR3 size: 16 residues. CDR3 loop: CASSSPPGGPPETQYF. In nucleotides, the CDR3 is TGTGCCAGCAGTTCCCCCCCAGGGGGGCCCCCAGAGACCCAGTACTTC.

This clonotype was seen a handful of times. The rearrangement joins TRBV3-1 to TRBJ2-7; TRBD1 aligns across 8 bases. V lost 8 bases, J lost 5 bases, and 5 bases stayed unmatched. This CDR3 is built from 12 residues. Germline loops: CDR1 LGHDT, CDR2 YNNKEL (reference sequence). CDR3 sequence: CASARGRDEQYF. The CDR3, as DNA: TGTGCCAGCGCCAGGGGGCGAGACGAGCAGTACTTC.

This clonotype occurred a few times. The chain uses TRBV25-1 and TRBJ2-3; the D is unclear. The length of the CDR3 is 13 residues. Trimming took 4 bases from V and 1 from J, leaving 6 bases between them. Germline values: CDR1 MGHDK, CDR2 SYGVNS. This chain's CDR3 is CASSATGTDTQYF. CDR3 bases: TGTGCCAGCAGTGCTACCGGCACAGATACGCAGTATTTT.

This clonotype was picked up a small number of times. The chain's CDR3 is CASSPTVQNTEAFF. CDR3 coding DNA: TGTGCCAGCAGTCCGACAGTACAGAACACTGAAGCTTTCTTT. This rearrangement joins TRBV7-6 to TRBJ1-1; perhaps TRBD1 as D (5 bases). The CDR3 length is 14 residues. Per germline, CDR1 SGHVS and CDR2 FNYEAQ. Trimming stripped 6 bases from V and 1 base from J, with 12 bases between.